Following are 25 T cell receptor beta chains from one sample sequenced in a study of T-cell reconstitution after alpha-beta-depleted transplantation in children (dated by TCRdb to 2016 to 2018). The library was obtained by PCR. The run used an Illumina HiSeq 2500. Molecular barcoding was employed in the preparation of TCR libraries, with unique molecular identifiers being used to normalize TCRbeta repertoire quantification. TCRdb ran its own pipeline on the public reads, namely fastp trimming at Q25 and MiXCR clone calling, and kept in-frame beta chains. Under each unique CDR3 protein, matching rows form one entry showing the most common genes and DNA. In all, the sample holds approximately 240,000 distinct CDR3 sequences, and 9.5% to 13% of those were seen once. Together, the top ten hold 28% of the sample. The treatment or condition tag for this specimen amounts to: allogeneic hematopoietic cell transplantation with graft depleted of TCRalphabeta T cells and CD19 B cells.

This specimen consisted of PBMCs, obtained before TCRalphabeta/CD19-depleted stem cell transplant. These TCRs come from a child less than two years old with acute myeloid leukemia, due to receive a stem cell transplant.

This clonotype occurred many times. The chain couples TRBV12-3 or TRBV12-4 to TRBJ2-1; D might be TRBD2 (5 bases). V was cut by 5 bases and J by 0 bases, with 14 bases left in between. This CDR3 has 16 residues. This CDR3 is CASSKYLASSYNEQFF. The CDR3 coding sequence is TGTGCCAGCAGTAAATACCTAGCTAGCTCCTACAATGAGCAGTTCTTC.

There are many counts of this clonotype. The J gene is TRBJ2-3, the V gene TRBV20-1, with 7 bases lining up with TRBD1. V shed 3 bases and J 3 bases; nucleotides not matched to a gene: 6. The V gene's germline CDR1 is DFQATT and CDR2 SNEGSKA (reference sequence). The CDR3 contains 14 residues. CDR3 sequence (DNA): TGCAGTGCTAGTAGAGGGGGCCAAACAGATACGCAGTATTTT. Residues: CSASRGGQTDTQYF.

This clonotype was found many times. This chain uses TRBV20-1 with TRBJ2-7; 8 nucleotides agree with TRBD1. CDR1 and CDR2 from the germline V gene are DFQATT and SNEGSKA (reference sequence). V lost 6 bases to trimming and J lost 6 bases; unmatched junction nucleotides: 4. The CDR3 covers 11 residues. CDR3 DNA sequence: TGCAGTGCGAAGGACAGGGCCGAGCAGTACTTC. Residues: CSAKDRAEQYF.

This clonotype was seen at least ten times. This chain links TRBV20-1 with TRBJ2-2; D perhaps matches TRBD1 (5 bases). The germline V and J ends were trimmed by 1 base and 4 bases, with 7 bases remaining between them. The CDR3 spans 13 residues. Germline V CDR1 and CDR2: DFQATT, SNEGSKA (reference sequence). CDR3 DNA: TGCAGTGCTAGAGCCGACAGCACCGGGGAGCTGTTTTTT. Translation gives CSARADSTGELFF.

The V call is TRBV20-1, the J call TRBJ2-3, with 10 bases matching TRBD2. From germline, CDR1 is DFQATT and CDR2 SNEGSKA (reference sequence). This CDR3 has 16 residues. Trimming at V came to 5 bases and at J to 3 bases, leaving 11 bases not matched to a gene. The chain's CDR3 is CSARGGSSGRTDTQYF. CDR3 nucleotide sequence: TGCAGTGCTCGCGGCGGGTCTAGCGGGAGAACAGATACGCAGTATTTT.

Turning to this clonotype: This may stem from a read error, because a much larger clone lies one nucleotide away. The chain recombines TRBV6-5 with TRBJ1-2, with D unresolved. The CDR3 consists of 14 residues. Germline CDR1 and CDR2: MNHEY and SVGAGI. The CDR3 protein is CASSYSPENYGDTF. In DNA form, the CDR3 reads TGTGCCAGCAGTTACTCGCCCGAGAACTATGGCGACACCTTC.

This clonotype appeared many times. J is TRBJ2-1 and V is TRBV7-9, with unresolved D. The CDR3 runs 12 residues. The V end lost 5 bases, the J end lost 6 bases, and 8 bases lay between the germline ends. Germline V gives CDR1 SEHNR, CDR2 FQNEAQ (reference sequence). The CDR3 is CASSPGPNEQFF. In DNA, the CDR3 is TGTGCCAGCAGCCCGGGTCCCAATGAGCAGTTCTTC.

This clonotype appeared a few times. V and J are TRBV7-9 and TRBJ2-7; the match to TRBD1 covers 7 bases. Losses at the gene ends were 5 bases for V and 6 bases for J; bases not matched to a gene: 4. This CDR3 region has 12 residues. Germline assignment: CDR1 SEHNR and CDR2 FQNEAQ (reference sequence). The CDR3 is CASSDRDSEQYF. The CDR3 nucleotides are TGTGCCAGCAGCGACCGGGACAGCGAGCAGTACTTC.

This clonotype has ten or more counts. The chain recombines TRBV11-2 with TRBJ2-1, with D perhaps TRBD2 (6 bases). Germline V gives CDR1 SGHAT, CDR2 FQNNGV. V lost 2 bases to trimming and J lost 9 bases, with 11 bases between them. CDR3 size: 13 residues. The DNA for the CDR3 is TGTGCCAGCAGCTTACGCCGGAGGGGTGAGCAGTTCTTC. It encodes CASSLRRRGEQFF.

This clonotype showed up many times. The V gene is TRBV18, the J gene TRBJ2-7, with TRBD2 matching over 8 bases. CDR3 length: 16 residues. CDR1 and CDR2 (germline): KGHSH, LQKENI. The V segment lost 6 bases and the J segment 0 bases; nucleotides outside the gene matches: 10. CDR3 loop: CASSPVAGRGSYEQYF. As DNA, the CDR3 is TGTGCCAGCTCTCCAGTAGCGGGACGGGGCTCCTACGAGCAGTACTTC.

This clonotype was counted many times. The chain has TRBV10-3 and TRBJ2-1; TRBD1 matches at 7 bases. The CDR3 sequence is 12 residues long. Trimming took 10 bases from V and 10 from J; bases not matched to a gene: 10. Germline CDR1 is ENHRY and CDR2 is SYGVKD. The CDR3 loop reads CATGQASREQFF. In nucleotides, the CDR3 is TGTGCCACCGGACAGGCTTCGAGGGAGCAGTTCTTC.

This clonotype has a handful of counts. The chain has TRBV5-1 and TRBJ2-3; 11 bases agree with TRBD2. The CDR3 loop spans 17 amino acids. Per germline, CDR1 SGHRS and CDR2 YFSETQ. V gave up 4 bases and J gave up 2 bases; unmatched junction bases: 9. The CDR3 loop reads CASSRHTSGGSTDTQYF. The CDR3 DNA is TGCGCCAGCAGCCGTCATACTAGCGGGGGATCCACAGATACGCAGTATTTT.

This clonotype has at least ten counts. The J gene is TRBJ2-7, the V gene TRBV11-3, with D maybe TRBD1 (6 bases). The V gene lost 0 bases and the J gene lost 4 bases, with 7 bases spanning the gap. CDR1 SGHNT and CDR2 YENEEA come from the germline V gene. The CDR3 is 13 amino acids. The CDR3 protein is CASSLDQGYEQYF. CDR3 DNA: TGTGCCAGCAGCTTAGATCAGGGGTACGAGCAGTACTTC. Full variable domain (missing parts from reference TRBV11-3 and TRBJ2-7): EAGVVQSPRYKIIEKKQPVAFWCNPISGHNTLYWYLQNLGQGPELLIRYENEEAVDDSQLPKDRFSAERLKGVDSTLKIQPAELGDSAVYLCASSLDQGYEQYFGPGTRLTVT.

This clonotype was found many times. V gene TRBV5-1 combines with J gene TRBJ1-1, with D uncertain. Germline V gene sequence: CDR1 SGHRS, CDR2 YFSETQ. This CDR3 is 14 amino acids long. Trimming removed 7 bases at V and 0 bases at J, with 13 bases between. This CDR3 reads CASATPEMNTEAFF. The CDR3 coding sequence is TGCGCCAGCGCCACCCCCGAAATGAACACTGAAGCTTTCTTT.

This clonotype was detected many times. This sequence joins TRBV11-2 and TRBJ2-1; D is perhaps TRBD1 or TRBD2 (5 bases each). The CDR3 runs 12 residues. V shed 5 bases and J shed 9 bases, with 11 bases lying between them. Germline assignment: CDR1 SGHAT and CDR2 FQNNGV. The CDR3 loop reads CASSPGTFEQFF. The CDR3, as DNA: TGTGCCAGCAGCCCGGGGACGTTTGAGCAGTTCTTC.

In this sample, this clonotype turned up many times. The rearrangement uses TRBV12-3 or TRBV12-4 and TRBJ2-2, with TRBD1 identical over 10 bases. The CDR3 extends over 16 amino acids. After removal of 0 bases from V and 9 bases from J, the junction contained 7 bases not matched to a gene. The CDR3 sequence: CASSLAGTGVGRELFF. CDR3 nucleotide sequence: TGTGCCAGCAGTTTAGCCGGGACAGGGGTGGGAAGGGAGCTGTTTTTT.

This clonotype appeared a few times. The CDR3 bases are TGTGCCAGCAGTTCTGACAGACCCTACAATGAGCAGTTCTTC. Translating gives CASSSDRPYNEQFF. This chain joins TRBV27 and TRBJ2-1; perhaps TRBD1 as D (5 bases). The V end was cut by 4 bases, the J end by 2 bases, with 9 bases between. CDR3 length: 14 residues. Germline V gene lookup returns CDR1 MNHEY and CDR2 SMNVEV (reference sequence).

The J gene is TRBJ2-1, the V gene TRBV19; the D gene is possibly TRBD1 (6 bases). Trimming removed 4 bases at V and 6 bases at J, with 10 bases between. CDR1 and CDR2 from the germline V gene are LNHDA and SQIVND (reference sequence). CDR3 size: 13 residues. CDR3 sequence: CASSTGVRNEQFF. For the CDR3, the DNA is TGTGCCAGTAGTACAGGGGTGCGCAATGAGCAGTTCTTC.

This clonotype has at least ten counts. V and J are TRBV7-9 and TRBJ2-5; D remains unclear. Germline values: CDR1 SEHNR, CDR2 FQNEAQ (reference sequence). The CDR3 loop spans 12 amino acids. Trimming pared 1 base from V and 5 bases from J, leaving 5 bases between. The CDR3 sequence is CASSLVWETQYF. CDR3 in DNA: TGTGCCAGCAGCTTAGTCTGGGAGACCCAGTACTTC.

There are many counts of this clonotype. The rearrangement joins TRBV7-9 to TRBJ1-1, with 8 bases lining up with TRBD1. The CDR3 is 15 residues long. Germline V gene data show CDR1 as SEHNR and CDR2 as FQNEAQ (reference sequence). V was pared by 5 bases and J by 5 bases, with 10 bases of the junction left unmatched. CDR3 bases: TGTGCCAGCAGCCGCCCCAGGGGGCGCGAGACTGAAGCTTTCTTT. This translates into CASSRPRGRETEAFF.

This clonotype was seen ten or more times. The chain is built from TRBV5-1 and TRBJ2-7; D unclear. The CDR3 is made up of 13 amino acids. Germline V gene lookup returns CDR1 SGHRS and CDR2 YFSETQ. Trimming stripped 5 bases from V and 1 base from J, with 10 bases between. CDR3 sequence: CASRVTGSYEQYF. The CDR3 region has the DNA TGCGCCAGCAGGGTGACCGGTTCCTACGAGCAGTACTTC.

This clonotype was seen at least ten times. The rearrangement joins TRBV7-9 to TRBJ1-1, with a weak D call TRBD1 (5 bases). The CDR3 contains 14 residues. V was pared by 2 bases and J by 3 bases, with 10 bases between. CDR1 is SEHNR and CDR2 is FQNEAQ in the germline V gene (reference sequence). DNA of the CDR3: TGTGCCAGCAGCTTATTGCAGGGCGACACTGAAGCTTTCTTT. It is translated as CASSLLQGDTEAFF.

The sample holds many counts of this clonotype. This chain uses TRBV5-1 with TRBJ2-1; D is unclear. V was pared by 0 bases and J by 0 bases, with 10 bases between. Germline lookup yields CDR1 SGHRS and CDR2 YFSETQ. This CDR3 spans 16 amino acids. CDR3: CASSLDAYSSYNEQFF. The CDR3 DNA follows: TGCGCCAGCAGCTTGGATGCCTATAGCTCCTACAATGAGCAGTTCTTC.

This clonotype was recorded many times. The chain has TRBV6-2 or TRBV6-3 and TRBJ1-5, with TRBD1 matching over 8 bases. The CDR3 runs 15 residues. V shed 5 bases, J shed 5 bases, and the junction held 8 bases outside the gene matches. Per the germline V gene, CDR1 is MNHEY and CDR2 is SVGEGT. The CDR3 region has the DNA TGTGCCAGCAGTGCAGCACAGGGGGGACATCAGCCCCAGCATTTT. Protein product: CASSAAQGGHQPQHF.

This clonotype was observed at least ten times. V and J are TRBV5-1 and TRBJ1-1, with 8 positions matching TRBD1. The CDR3 covers 14 residues. V lost 9 bases to trimming and J lost 2 bases; unmatched junction nucleotides: 9. The germline V gene has CDR1 SGHRS and CDR2 YFSETQ. The CDR3 coding sequence is TGCGCCACCCAACAGGGGGATGGTAACACTGAAGCTTTCTTT. Translating it yields CATQQGDGNTEAFF.